The T cell receptor (beta chain) under discussion was sequenced for a study of T cells in Graves' hyperthyroidism and ophthalmopathy. Study observations and caveats: With a median lead of about six months before onset, the model predicted ophthalmopathy. Blood held most thyroid clonotypes expanded above 0.001 frequency.

This CDR3 comprises 15 residues. In germline, CDR1 is SGHNT, CDR2 YENEEA. The V gene end was trimmed by 5 bases and the J gene end by 5 bases; junction bases not matched to a gene: 5. This clonotype has ten or more counts. Its specificity is not known. Under 3 months was the duration of disease in ophthalmopathy patients, who also had a Clinical Activity Score of at least 3 and a NOSPECS grade of at least 4. Patients with uncontrolled infections, other autoimmune diseases, pregnancy or lactation were excluded. Researchers took RNA transcripts and amplified the TCR beta CDR3 regions from them. During a first-round RT-PCR of the TCR CDR3, the HTBI primer set was used. TCRdb passed the multiplex PCR reads through MiXCR, listing each CDR3 protein once. The table includes a few hundred thousand distinct CDR3 sequences, roughly 13% detected once.

Input material: blood. The origin of this receptor is a woman in her thirties or forties with Graves' ophthalmopathy. The chain employs TRBV11-3 and TRBJ1-4, with 10 bases lining up with TRBD1. The CDR3 reads CASSDRDRGNEKLFF. CDR3 nucleotide sequence: TGTGCCAGCAGCGACCGGGACAGGGGCAATGAAAAACTGTTTTTT.